This T cell receptor beta chain was recorded in a study of early T cells in non-severe SARS-CoV-2 infection. Study information: Sequencing of unsorted whole blood was done on bulk RNA, leaving chains unpaired. Study results and limitations: The study's VDJdb matching favored anti-spike CD8 responses and missed private and CD4 specificities.

Attached unique molecular identifiers marked individual cDNA molecules. Via MiXCR, TCRdb re-called the 5' RACE reads, giving one row per CDR3 protein. Among about 11,000 distinct CDR3 sequences listed, over 4% were seen once. The sample holds many counts of this clonotype. Its antigen is as yet unknown. Sequencing was performed on whole blood. The source of this sequence is an adult who was a healthcare worker with PCR-confirmed SARS-CoV-2 infection or an uninfected control (not recorded which).

The CDR3 nucleotides read TGTGCCAGCGGACCGACAGGGGGCCAAAGTAATGAGCAGTTCTTC. Translation gives CASGPTGGQSNEQFF. The chain combines TRBV27 with TRBJ2-1; 10 bases are a match to TRBD1. V shed 8 bases, J shed 7 bases, and the junction held 11 bases outside the gene matches. The CDR3 has 15 amino acids. Per germline, CDR1 MNHEY and CDR2 SMNVEV (reference sequence).